This passage covers 6 T cell receptor beta chains from one sample sequenced in a study of blood T cell repertoires in COVID-19. Data came from immunoSEQ multiplex PCR; TCRdb stores just in-frame clones and leaves some out. In the table there are hundreds of thousands of clones, 83% of which are singletons. Sample: PBMCs or T cells enriched from blood (not recorded which). The receptors originated from a woman aged 40 to 55 who had been exposed to COVID-19.

The chain carries TRBV27 and TRBJ2-7, with 7 bases matching TRBD1. The trim removed 3 bases at V and 5 bases at J, leaving 4 bases unmatched. The CDR3 has 13 residues. Germline V gives CDR1 MNHEY, CDR2 SMNVEV (reference sequence). The CDR3 region is CASSLTGNNEQYF. Here the CDR3 DNA reads TGTGCCAGCAGTTTGACAGGGAACAACGAGCAGTACTTC.

J is TRBJ2-2 and V is TRBV9; 7 bases are a match to TRBD1. V trimming: 3 bases; J trimming: 0 bases; junction bases outside the gene matches: 8. Germline-derived CDR1 and CDR2 are SGDLS and YYNGEE. This CDR3 spans 17 amino acids. The CDR3 DNA reads as TGTGCCAGCAGCGATAATCGACAGGGCCCGAACACCGGGGAGCTGTTTTTT. It yields the protein CASSDNRQGPNTGELFF.

This clone was detected once. CDR3 loop: CASSLTVATNEKLFF. In DNA form, the CDR3 reads TGCGCCAGCAGCTTGACGGTCGCAACTAATGAAAAACTGTTTTTT. The chain employs TRBV5-1 and TRBJ1-4; D gene unclear. The CDR3 totals 15 residues. Germline V CDR1 and CDR2: SGHRS, YFSETQ. Trimming cost V 1 base and J 0 bases, with 7 bases left between them. The variable domain in full, completed from reference TRBV5-1 and TRBJ1-4, reads KAGVTQTPRYLIKTRGQQVTLSCSPISGHRSVSWYQQTPGQGLQFLFEYFSETQRNKGNFPGRFSGRQFSNSRSEMNVSTLELGDSALYLCASSLTVATNEKLFFGSGTQLSVL.

The rearrangement joins TRBV3-1 (or the pseudogene TRBV3-2) to TRBJ2-3; a weak D match, TRBD2 (5 bases). Trimming shortened V by 4 bases and J by 1 base, and 18 bases separated the two germline ends. The V gene's germline CDR1 is LGHDT and CDR2 YNNKEL (reference sequence). The CDR3 loop spans 17 amino acids. The CDR3 bases are TGTGCCAGCAGCCCACCGAGGGTTACCGGGGGCACAGATACGCAGTATTTT. Its translation: CASSPPRVTGGTDTQYF.

This clone came up a few times. The CDR3 loop is CASIPPGFSPLHF. The CDR3 DNA sequence: TGTGCCAGCATCCCACCGGGGTTTTCACCCCTCCACTTT. The chain couples TRBV7-9 to TRBJ1-6; D not resolved. Germline CDR1 and CDR2: SEHNR and FQNEAQ (reference sequence). V lost 7 bases and J lost 9, with 13 bases in between. The CDR3 contains 13 residues.

The chain is built from TRBV21-1 and TRBJ2-3; the table calls TRBD1, which could not be checked here. TRBV21-1 constitutes a pseudogene. The CDR3 totals 14 residues. CDR3 DNA: TGTGCCAGCAGCAAAGTCCCAGGGTCGAGTACGCAGTATTTT. Protein product: CASSKVPGSSTQYF.